A single T cell receptor beta chain is shown here with its context. The data were produced by immunoSEQ multiplex PCR, yet TCRdb's version contains in-frame clones alone and is incomplete. Among about 43,000 clones listed, roughly 90% were seen once. These data originate in a study of T cell changes during pregnancy in multiple sclerosis. The CDR3 sequence is 15 residues long. Losses at the gene ends were 7 bases for V and 9 bases for J; bases not matched to a gene: 11. Germline V lookup: CDR1 LNHDA, CDR2 SQIVND (reference sequence). The V call is TRBV19, the J call TRBJ2-1, with 11 positions matching TRBD2. The clonotype originates from a female donor in good health, enrolled as a control in a pregnancy study. The material sequenced was peripheral blood, taken in the second trimester of pregnancy. In DNA, the CDR3 is TGTGCCAGTACCGTAGCGGGGGGGCCATCAGGTGAGCAGTTCTTC. This encodes CASTVAGGPSGEQFF.